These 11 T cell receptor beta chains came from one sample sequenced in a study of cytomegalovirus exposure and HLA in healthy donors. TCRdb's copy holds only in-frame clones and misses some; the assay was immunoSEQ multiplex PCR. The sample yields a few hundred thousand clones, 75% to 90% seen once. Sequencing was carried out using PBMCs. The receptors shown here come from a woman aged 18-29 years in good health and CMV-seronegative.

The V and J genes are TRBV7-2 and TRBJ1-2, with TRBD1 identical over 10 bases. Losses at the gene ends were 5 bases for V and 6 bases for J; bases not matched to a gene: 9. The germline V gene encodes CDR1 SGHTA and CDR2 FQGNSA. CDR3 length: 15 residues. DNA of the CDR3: TGTGCCAGCAGCCTAAGAGCCGGGACAGGGGATGGCTACACCTTC. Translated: CASSLRAGTGDGYTF.

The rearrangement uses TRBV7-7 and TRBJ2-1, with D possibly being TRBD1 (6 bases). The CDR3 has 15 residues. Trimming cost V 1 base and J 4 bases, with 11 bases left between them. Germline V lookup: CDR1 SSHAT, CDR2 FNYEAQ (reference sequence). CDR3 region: CASSLGTATYNEQFF. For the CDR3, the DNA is TGTGCCAGCAGCTTAGGGACAGCCACGTACAATGAGCAGTTCTTC.

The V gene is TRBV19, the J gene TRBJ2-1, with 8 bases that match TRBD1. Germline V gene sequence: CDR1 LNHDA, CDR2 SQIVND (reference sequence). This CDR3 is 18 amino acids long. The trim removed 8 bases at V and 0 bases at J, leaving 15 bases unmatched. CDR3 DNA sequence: TGTGCCAGTGGGGACAGGCGCCAAGCCCTTGGCTCCTACAATGAGCAGTTCTTC. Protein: CASGDRRQALGSYNEQFF.

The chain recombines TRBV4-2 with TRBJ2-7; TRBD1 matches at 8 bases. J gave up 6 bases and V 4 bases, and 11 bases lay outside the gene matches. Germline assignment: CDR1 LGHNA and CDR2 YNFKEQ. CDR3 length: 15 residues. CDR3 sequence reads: CASSLGKQGASEQYF. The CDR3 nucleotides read TGTGCCAGCAGCCTCGGCAAGCAGGGGGCGAGCGAGCAGTACTTC.

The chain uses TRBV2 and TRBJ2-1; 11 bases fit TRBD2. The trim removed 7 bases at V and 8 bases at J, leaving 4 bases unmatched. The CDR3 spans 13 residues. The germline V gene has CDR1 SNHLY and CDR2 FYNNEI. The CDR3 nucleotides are TGTGCCAGCATACTAGCGGGAGTTTATGAGCAGTTCTTC. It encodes CASILAGVYEQFF.

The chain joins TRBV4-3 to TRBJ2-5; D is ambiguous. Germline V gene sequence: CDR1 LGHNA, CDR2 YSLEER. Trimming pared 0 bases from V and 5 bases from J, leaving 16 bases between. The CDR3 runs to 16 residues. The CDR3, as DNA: TGCGCCAGCAGCCAAGATTGGGTAGCCCAGAGGGAGACCCAGTACTTC. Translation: CASSQDWVAQRETQYF.

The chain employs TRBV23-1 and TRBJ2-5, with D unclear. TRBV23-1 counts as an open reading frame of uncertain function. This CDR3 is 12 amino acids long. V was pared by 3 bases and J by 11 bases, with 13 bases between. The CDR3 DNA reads TGCGCCAGCAGTCAGCGCCCCTCTCCGCAGTACTTC. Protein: CASSQRPSPQYF.

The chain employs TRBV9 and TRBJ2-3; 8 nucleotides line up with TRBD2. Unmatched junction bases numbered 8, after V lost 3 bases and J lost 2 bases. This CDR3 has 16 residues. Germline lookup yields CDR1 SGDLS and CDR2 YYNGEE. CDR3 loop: CASSESEREFTDTQYF. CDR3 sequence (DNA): TGTGCCAGCAGCGAGTCTGAGCGGGAGTTCACAGATACGCAGTATTTT.

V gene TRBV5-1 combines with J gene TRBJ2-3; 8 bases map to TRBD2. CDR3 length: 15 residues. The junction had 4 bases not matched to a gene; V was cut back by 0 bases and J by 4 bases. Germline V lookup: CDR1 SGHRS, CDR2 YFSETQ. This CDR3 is CASSLAAGGADTQYF. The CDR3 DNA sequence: TGCGCCAGCAGCTTGGCCGCCGGGGGGGCAGATACGCAGTATTTT.

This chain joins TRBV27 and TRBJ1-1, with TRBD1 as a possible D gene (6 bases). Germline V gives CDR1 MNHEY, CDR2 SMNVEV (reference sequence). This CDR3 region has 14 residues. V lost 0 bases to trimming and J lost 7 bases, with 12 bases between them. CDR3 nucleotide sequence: TGTGCCAGCAGTTTATCCCGAGGACAGTTTGAAGCTTTCTTT. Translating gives CASSLSRGQFEAFF.

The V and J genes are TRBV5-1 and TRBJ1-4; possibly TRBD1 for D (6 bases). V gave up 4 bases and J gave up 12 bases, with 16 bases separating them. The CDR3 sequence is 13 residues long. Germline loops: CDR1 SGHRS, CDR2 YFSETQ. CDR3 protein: CASSPEGVLQLFF. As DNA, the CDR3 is TGCGCCAGCAGCCCCGAGGGGGTGCTGCAACTGTTTTTT.